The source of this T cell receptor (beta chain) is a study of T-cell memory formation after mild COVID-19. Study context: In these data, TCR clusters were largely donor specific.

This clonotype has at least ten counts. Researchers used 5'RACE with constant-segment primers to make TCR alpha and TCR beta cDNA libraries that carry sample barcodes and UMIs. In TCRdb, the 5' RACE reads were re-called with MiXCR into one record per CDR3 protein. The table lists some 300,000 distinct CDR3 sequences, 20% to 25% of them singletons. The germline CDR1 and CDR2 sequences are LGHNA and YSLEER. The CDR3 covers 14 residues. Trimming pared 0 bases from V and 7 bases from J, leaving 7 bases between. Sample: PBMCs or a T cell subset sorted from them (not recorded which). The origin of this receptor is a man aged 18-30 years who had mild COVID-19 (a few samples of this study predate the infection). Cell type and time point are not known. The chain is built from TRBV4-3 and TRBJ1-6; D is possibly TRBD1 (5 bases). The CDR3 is CASSQDGGNSPLHF. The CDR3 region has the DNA TGCGCCAGCAGCCAAGATGGGGGGAATTCACCCCTCCACTTT.